These 9 T cell receptor beta chains were sequenced from one sample in a study of glioma-infiltrating T cells. Amplification of TCR alpha and beta CDR3 regions from RNA used iRepertoire nested multiplex PCR. TCRdb passed the multiplex PCR reads through MiXCR, listing each CDR3 protein once. The sample carries around 93,000 distinct CDR3 sequences, roughly 37% recorded once. Specimen: glioma tissue, nonneoplastic brain tissue, or PBMCs (not recorded which). The source of these receptors is a human donor with low-grade glioma or glioblastoma, undergoing nonglioma brain surgery, or in good health (not recorded which).

This clonotype was found many times. J is TRBJ1-1 and V is TRBV2; D possibly corresponds to TRBD1 (5 bases). Germline V lookup: CDR1 SNHLY, CDR2 FYNNEI. The CDR3 has 13 amino acids. V lost 8 bases and J lost 1, with 11 bases in between. CDR3 sequence (DNA): TGTGCCAGCTGGGGACTTAGGAACACTGAAGCTTTCTTT. Protein: CASWGLRNTEAFF.

This clonotype was detected many times. The rearrangement joins TRBV29-1 to TRBJ1-1, with D maybe TRBD1 (5 bases). V was shortened by 7 bases and J by 5 bases, with 14 bases between the two germline ends. The CDR3 covers 12 residues. Germline CDR1 is SQVTM and CDR2 is ANQGSEA. This chain's CDR3 is CSGALQGTEAFF. The CDR3 DNA sequence: TGCAGCGGTGCCCTCCAGGGTACTGAAGCTTTCTTT.

CDR3 nucleotides: TGTGCCTGGAGTCGGGGGCCTGAAGCTTTCTTT. It yields the protein CAWSRGPEAFF. This chain uses TRBV30 with TRBJ1-1, with D perhaps matching TRBD1 (6 bases). V was trimmed by 2 bases and J by 6 bases, leaving 7 bases between them. Germline-derived CDR1 and CDR2 are GTSNPN and SVGIG (reference sequence). The CDR3 covers 11 residues.

In this sample, this clonotype turned up many times. V is TRBV12-3 or TRBV12-4 and J is TRBJ1-1; no definite D call. The CDR3 spans 12 residues. V was trimmed by 7 bases and J by 5 bases, leaving 11 bases between them. CDR3 bases: TGTGCCAGCATCTCGAGAGGTACTGAAGCTTTCTTT. It specifies CASISRGTEAFF.

This clonotype was recorded at least ten times. V and J are TRBV14 and TRBJ2-4, with D perhaps matching TRBD2 (6 bases). Per germline, CDR1 SGHDN and CDR2 FVKESK. The CDR3 loop spans 14 amino acids. Deletions cut 4 bases from V and 9 bases from J, with 16 bases between. CDR3 in amino acids: CASSPETSSGIQYF. CDR3 in DNA: TGTGCCAGCAGCCCGGAGACTAGTTCTGGCATTCAGTACTTC.

J is TRBJ2-5 and V is TRBV12-3 or TRBV12-4; the D is unclear. This CDR3 has 13 amino acids. The CDR3 nucleotides are TGTAACAGCAGTCCGGTCGGCCAAGAGACCCAGTACTTC. The encoded protein is CNSSPVGQETQYF.

This clonotype was detected many times. The junction departs from germline at one end; a sequencing error may be responsible. The genes are TRBV2 and TRBJ2-6; D is uncertain. The CDR3 has 15 amino acids. Germline V gives CDR1 SNHLY, CDR2 FYNNEI. CDR3 sequence reads: CAGSKRESGANVLTF. The CDR3 nucleotides are TGTGCCGGGTCCAAAAGGGAATCTGGCGCCAACGTCCTGACTTTC.

Details on this clonotype: An end of the junction differs from the germline gene, which may be a read error. The chain is built from TRBV7-3 and TRBJ2-2; 12 bases match TRBD2. The CDR3 covers 15 residues. Germline values: CDR1 SGHTA, CDR2 FQGTGA. The chain's CDR3 is CASSRTSGNTGELLF. CDR3 bases: TGTGCCAGCAGCCGGACTAGCGGGAACACCGGGGAGCTGCTCTTT.

In its sample, this clonotype was seen many times. V usage is TRBV10-3 and J usage is TRBJ1-1; no firm D call. The CDR3 sequence is 14 residues long. V lost 0 bases and J lost 0, with 5 bases in between. Germline assignment: CDR1 ENHRY and CDR2 SYGVKD. DNA of the CDR3: TGTGCCATCAGTGAGTCAACGGTGAACACTGAAGCTTTCTTT. Translated, it gives CAISESTVNTEAFF.